What follows are 20 T cell receptor beta chains derived from one specimen sequenced in a study of regulatory and conventional T cells in RAG deficiency. Measured with immunoSEQ multiplex PCR; TCRdb has only the in-frame clones, and not every one. Of roughly 28,000 clones listed, about 95% are singletons. Conventional CD4+ T cells were sorted from blood as CD25-low CD127-high cells. The same data also went into a second study, on regulatory T cells. From that paper: Primers: 52 TRBV forward and 13 TRBJ reverse.

Material for sequencing was CD25- CD4+ T cells sorted from blood. The receptors shown here come from a human donor in good health.

The chain joins TRBV6-5 to TRBJ1-6; D possibly corresponds to TRBD1 (5 bases). Germline loops: CDR1 MNHEY, CDR2 SVGAGI. The CDR3 extends over 10 amino acids. With 11 bases removed from V and 10 bases from J, the gap between germline ends came to 9 bases. The CDR3 here is CAAGGSPLHF. The CDR3 nucleotides are TGTGCCGCCGGGGGATCACCCCTCCACTTT.

The genes are TRBV6-5 and TRBJ1-4; D uncertain. Trimming removed 7 bases from V and 7 bases from J, with 16 bases in between. The CDR3 is 14 residues long. Germline V lookup: CDR1 MNHEY, CDR2 SVGAGI. The CDR3 sequence: CASTRPGTAEKLFF. The CDR3, as DNA: TGTGCCAGCACTCGCCCAGGAACGGCTGAAAAACTGTTTTTT.

The rearrangement joins TRBV4-1 to TRBJ2-5; 13 positions agree with TRBD2. Germline values: CDR1 MGHRA, CDR2 YSYEKL. Trimming at V came to 6 bases and at J to 10 bases, leaving 8 bases not matched to a gene. The CDR3 runs 14 residues. The CDR3 loop is CASRGTSGVRGQYF. The CDR3 region has the DNA TGCGCCAGCAGGGGGACTAGCGGGGTCCGGGGCCAGTACTTC.

The rearrangement uses TRBV28 and TRBJ1-1; D is possibly TRBD1 (5 bases). Trimming took off 6 bases at V and 5 bases at J, with 16 bases between the two ends. The CDR3 contains 14 residues. From germline, CDR1 is MDHEN and CDR2 SYDVKM. CDR3 DNA: TGTGCCAGCAGGGGATCTCCAGGGCGAACTGAAGCTTTCTTT. Translating gives CASRGSPGRTEAFF.

The V gene is TRBV11-3, the J gene TRBJ2-2; D not resolved. V dropped 5 bases and J dropped 4 bases, with 8 bases sitting between them. The CDR3 is 13 residues long. Looked up from germline, CDR1 is SGHNT and CDR2 is YENEEA. The CDR3 loop reads CASSQSSTGELFF. The CDR3 DNA reads TGTGCCAGCAGCCAGTCTAGCACCGGGGAGCTGTTTTTT.

As DNA, the CDR3 is TGCAGTGCTAGAGGCTACGAGCAGTACTTC. Translated, it gives CSARGYEQYF. V usage is TRBV20-1 and J usage is TRBJ2-5; D gene ambiguous. The J call is uncertain, as TRBJ2-7 better fits the DNA end. This CDR3 is 10 amino acids long. Germline V gene sequence: CDR1 DFQATT, CDR2 SNEGSKA (reference sequence).

The V and J genes are TRBV11-2 and TRBJ2-3, with D maybe TRBD2 (7 bases). The V end was cut by 7 bases, the J end by 3 bases, with 17 bases between. This CDR3 comprises 15 residues. Germline CDR1 SGHAT, CDR2 FQNNGV. CDR3 sequence reads: CASKRGRGVTDTQYF. The CDR3 nucleotides are TGTGCCAGCAAAAGGGGGAGGGGGGTGACAGATACGCAGTATTTT.

The chain couples TRBV12-5 to TRBJ2-3; D might be TRBD2 (6 bases). V was shortened by 7 bases and J by 6 bases, with 17 bases between the two germline ends. The CDR3 sequence is 14 residues long. The germline V gene encodes CDR1 LGHNT and CDR2 FRNRAP. CDR3 nucleotide sequence: TGTGCTAGTGTAGCCCCGTGGGGGGAGGATACGCAGTATTTT. Amino acid sequence: CASVAPWGEDTQYF.

This chain joins TRBV10-2 and TRBJ1-3; 9 bases align to TRBD1. The trim removed 10 bases at V and 2 bases at J, leaving 3 bases unmatched. The CDR3 sequence is 13 residues long. Germline lookup yields CDR1 WSHSY and CDR2 SAAADI. The CDR3 region is CATGTGTGNTIYF. The CDR3 DNA sequence: TGCGCCACCGGGACAGGGACTGGAAACACCATATATTTT.

V usage is TRBV10-1 and J usage is TRBJ2-3; 15 bases align to TRBD2. The junction had 9 bases not matched to a gene; V was cut back by 6 bases and J by 5 bases. Germline lookup yields CDR1 WNHNN and CDR2 SYGVQD (reference sequence). This CDR3 has 17 residues. The CDR3 loop reads CASSPGLAGGLRDTQYF. Here the CDR3 DNA reads TGCGCCAGCAGCCCCGGACTAGCGGGGGGGCTCAGAGATACGCAGTATTTT.

CDR3 residues: CASSHRLAGVTDTQYF. Written as DNA, the CDR3 is TGTGCCAGCAGTCACCGTCTAGCGGGGGTCACAGATACGCAGTATTTT. This chain uses TRBV2 with TRBJ2-3; 10 bases line up with TRBD2. Trimming took 5 bases from V and 2 from J; bases not matched to a gene: 7. CDR1 and CDR2 from the germline V gene are SNHLY and FYNNEI. The CDR3 sequence is 16 residues long.

The chain is built from TRBV25-1 and TRBJ1-1; TRBD1 is a possible D gene (6 bases). The CDR3 covers 15 residues. Between the trimmed V and J ends, which lost 4 bases and 0 bases, there was a span of 12 bases. The germline CDR1 and CDR2 sequences are MGHDK and SYGVNS. The DNA for the CDR3 is TGTGCCAGCAGTGCAAACAGGGTTGTGAACACTGAAGCTTTCTTT. This translates into CASSANRVVNTEAFF.

The chain uses TRBV7-3 and TRBJ2-3; 13 bases agree with TRBD2. V trimming: 5 bases; J trimming: 4 bases; junction bases outside the gene matches: 3. Germline V CDR1 and CDR2: SGHTA, FQGTGA. This CDR3 has 15 amino acids. The CDR3 sequence is CASSRTSGGSDTQYF. The CDR3 DNA sequence: TGTGCCAGCAGCCGGACTAGCGGGGGATCAGATACGCAGTATTTT.

The chain carries TRBV9 and TRBJ1-6, with TRBD1 matching over 7 bases. The CDR3 covers 14 residues. CDR1 and CDR2 (germline): SGDLS, YYNGEE. The trim removed 3 bases at V and 7 bases at J, leaving 4 bases unmatched. The CDR3 coding sequence is TGTGCCAGCAGCGCCGGGACAGTCAATTCACCCCTCCACTTT. Protein sequence: CASSAGTVNSPLHF.

This chain uses TRBV7-3 with TRBJ2-1; D gene ambiguous. The germline V and J ends were trimmed by 5 bases and 4 bases, with 9 bases remaining between them. Germline-derived CDR1 and CDR2 are SGHTA and FQGTGA. This CDR3 is 13 amino acids long. The DNA of the CDR3 is TGTGCCAGCAGCACCCGCGCGTACAATGAGCAGTTCTTC. It translates to CASSTRAYNEQFF.

This clone appeared once. The CDR3 nucleotides read TGTGCCAGCAGCACCCGGACAGGGTCTAATGAAAAACTGTTTTTT. Protein product: CASSTRTGSNEKLFF. The chain carries TRBV13 and TRBJ1-4; 8 nucleotides align to TRBD1. Trimming took 5 bases from V and 3 from J; bases not matched to a gene: 5. The germline V gene has CDR1 PRHDT and CDR2 FYEKMQ (reference sequence). This CDR3 region has 15 residues.

As for this clone: As the CDR3 is not closed by the conserved phenylalanine or tryptophan, this likely results from a read error. No DNA is shown, since the ends of the CDR3 on it are uncertain; the CDR3 is the one TCRdb lists. The V call is TRBV21-1, the J call TRBJ1-2; TRBD1 reflects the table's D call only, with no check against the DNA. TRBV21-1 is a recognized pseudogene. The CDR3 is made up of 16 amino acids, end residues included. CDR3 protein: CASSKDQGRSYYGYTL.

This chain links TRBV7-3 with TRBJ2-2; D is perhaps TRBD1 (5 bases). The CDR3 extends over 17 amino acids. With 1 base removed from V and 3 bases from J, the gap between germline ends came to 15 bases. In germline, CDR1 is SGHTA, CDR2 FQGTGA. The CDR3 nucleotides read TGTGCCAGCAGCTTAAACCCAGCAGGGTTCGACACCGGGGAGCTGTTTTTT. Residues: CASSLNPAGFDTGELFF.

CDR3 nucleotides: TGTGCCAGCAGTTACTCCGGGGACAGGGTAGGTCAGCCCCAGCATTTT. Translating it yields CASSYSGDRVGQPQHF. The chain has TRBV6-5 and TRBJ1-5; 9 nucleotides align to TRBD1. Per the germline V gene, CDR1 is MNHEY and CDR2 is SVGAGI. The ends lost 0 bases at V and 6 bases at J; junction bases unmatched: 6. CDR3 length: 16 amino acids.

The chain carries TRBV5-1 and TRBJ2-5; TRBD2 aligns across 11 bases. The V segment lost 4 bases and the J segment 5 bases; nucleotides outside the gene matches: 7. Germline V gives CDR1 SGHRS, CDR2 YFSETQ. The CDR3 loop spans 15 amino acids. The CDR3 reads CASSTSTSGGETQYF. DNA of the CDR3: TGCGCCAGCAGCACCTCTACTAGCGGGGGTGAGACCCAGTACTTC.